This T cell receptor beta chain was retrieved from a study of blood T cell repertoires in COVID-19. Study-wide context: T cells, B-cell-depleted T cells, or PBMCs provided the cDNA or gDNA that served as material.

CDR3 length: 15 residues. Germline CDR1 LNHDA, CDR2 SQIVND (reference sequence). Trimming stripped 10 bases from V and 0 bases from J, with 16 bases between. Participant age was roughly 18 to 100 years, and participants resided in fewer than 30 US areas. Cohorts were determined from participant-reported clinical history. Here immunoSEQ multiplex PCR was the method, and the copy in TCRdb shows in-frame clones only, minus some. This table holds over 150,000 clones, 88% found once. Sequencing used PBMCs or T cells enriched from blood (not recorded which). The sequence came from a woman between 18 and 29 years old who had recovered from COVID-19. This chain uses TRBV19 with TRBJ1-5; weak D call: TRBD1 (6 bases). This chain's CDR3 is CATAGQPYSNQPQHF. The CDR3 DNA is TGTGCCACCGCAGGACAGCCGTATAGCAATCAGCCCCAGCATTTT.